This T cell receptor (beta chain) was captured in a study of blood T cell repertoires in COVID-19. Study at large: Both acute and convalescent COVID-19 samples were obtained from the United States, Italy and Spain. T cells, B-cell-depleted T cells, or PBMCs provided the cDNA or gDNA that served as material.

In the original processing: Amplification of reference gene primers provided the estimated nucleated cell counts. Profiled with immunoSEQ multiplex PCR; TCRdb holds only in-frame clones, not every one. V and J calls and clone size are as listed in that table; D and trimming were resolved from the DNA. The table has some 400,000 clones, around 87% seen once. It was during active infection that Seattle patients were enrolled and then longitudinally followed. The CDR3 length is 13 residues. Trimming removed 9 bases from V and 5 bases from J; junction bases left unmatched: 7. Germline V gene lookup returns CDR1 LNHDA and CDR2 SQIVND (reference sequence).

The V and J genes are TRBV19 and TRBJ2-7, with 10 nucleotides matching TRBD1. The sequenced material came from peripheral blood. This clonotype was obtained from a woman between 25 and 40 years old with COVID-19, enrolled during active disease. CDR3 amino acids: CASGQGDRDEQYF. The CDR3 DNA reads TGTGCCAGCGGACAGGGGGATCGGGACGAGCAGTACTTC. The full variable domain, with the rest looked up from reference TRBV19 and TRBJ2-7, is DGGITQSPKYLFRKEGQNVTLSCEQNLNHDAMYWYRQDPGQGLRLIYYSQIVNDFQKGDIAEGYSVSREKKESFPLTVTSAQKNPTAFYLCASGQGDRDEQYFGPGTRLTVT.